The source of this T cell receptor beta chain is a study of cytomegalovirus exposure and HLA in healthy donors. Study observations and caveats: Most TCR sequences showed up rarely, but some public TCRs showed up in many donors. In vitro confirmation showed three CMV-associated chains to be CMV antigen specific.

Here immunoSEQ multiplex PCR was the method, and the copy in TCRdb shows in-frame clones only, minus some. The data show 150,000 to 200,000 clones, 87% seen once. Germline assignment: CDR1 MNHNY and CDR2 SVGAGI (reference sequence). The CDR3 is made up of 14 amino acids. V was pared by 5 bases and J by 2 bases, with 2 bases of the junction left unmatched. On this clone itself: Its antigen is currently unknown.

This chain joins TRBV6-6 and TRBJ2-2; 7 bases match TRBD1. The sample consisted of PBMCs. The TCR was taken from a woman in her 30s in good health and CMV-seronegative. The CDR3 DNA sequence: TGTGCCAGCAGTCGACAGGGAAACACCGGGGAGCTGTTTTTT. It codes for CASSRQGNTGELFF.